This passage covers 3 T cell receptor beta chains from one sample sequenced in a study of long-term antiretroviral therapy in people with HIV. The libraries were made with immunoSEQ v3.0 at survey level. The table came from immunoSEQ multiplex PCR; TCRdb's copy has only in-frame clones and leaves some out. The profile shows some 20,000 clones, over 70% of them singletons. The specimen was unsorted PBMCs, collected 0.5 years before starting antiretroviral therapy. These receptors originate from a man aged 18 to 29 with HIV.

J is TRBJ1-1 and V is TRBV12-5; no firm D call. Trimming shortened V by 6 bases and J by 0 bases, and 8 bases separated the two germline ends. In germline, CDR1 is LGHNT, CDR2 FRNRAP. The CDR3 is made up of 13 amino acids. The CDR3, as DNA: TGTGCTAGTGGGGGAGGTTTGAACACTGAAGCTTTCTTT. The encoded protein is CASGGGLNTEAFF.

This clone was seen a few times. The chain combines TRBV10-1 with TRBJ2-1; TRBD1 might be the D (5 bases). V was trimmed by 4 bases and J by 4 bases, leaving 5 bases between them. The length of the CDR3 is 12 residues. CDR1 is WNHNN, CDR2 SYGVQD, per germline (reference sequence). CDR3 sequence reads: CASSAGYNEQFF. The CDR3 nucleotides read TGCGCCAGCAGTGCAGGGTACAATGAGCAGTTCTTC.

The V gene is TRBV9, the J gene TRBJ2-7; 7 bases are shared with TRBD1. This CDR3 region has 14 residues. J was trimmed by 2 bases and V by 3 bases; bases with no gene match: 5. Germline V gene sequence: CDR1 SGDLS, CDR2 YYNGEE. CDR3 loop: CASSAGQAAYEQYF. The CDR3 bases are TGTGCCAGCAGCGCCGGACAGGCTGCCTACGAGCAGTACTTC.